These T cell receptor beta chains were read from a single sample in a study of T cells in Graves' hyperthyroidism and ophthalmopathy. TCRdb independently ran MiXCR on the multiplex PCR reads; one entry per CDR3 protein. The repertoire holds under 300,000 distinct CDR3 sequences, with roughly 15% as singletons. Source material: blood. All receptors come from a woman between 25 and 40 years old with Graves' hyperthyroidism that later progressed to Graves' ophthalmopathy. Both conserved end residues are part of each CDR3. The order of the fields is J gene, D gene, V gene, clone size, CDR3 protein, CDR3 DNA. D genes are given only for firm matches. A row's size may be missing; if present it is once, few, many or a size class.

>TRBJ2-7|-|TRBV4-1|few
CASSQVLDTPYEQYF
TGCGCCAGCAGCCAAGTATTGGACACTCCCTACGAGCAGTACTTC
>TRBJ2-3|-|TRBV4-3|many
CASSQGLSVDTQYF
TGCGCCAGCAGCCAGGGACTCAGCGTCGATACGCAGTATTTT
>TRBJ2-2|-|TRBV5-1|many
CASSSGHGTGELFF
TGCGCCAGCAGTTCGGGACATGGGACCGGGGAGCTGTTTTTT
>TRBJ2-3|-|TRBV18|-
CASSPLQGSTDTQYF
TGTGCCAGCTCACCTCTACAGGGCAGCACAGATACGCAGTATTTT
>TRBJ1-2|TRBD1|TRBV3-1|many
CASSQGIWTGNGYTF
TGTGCCAGCAGCCAAGGTATATGGACAGGGAATGGCTACACCTTC
>TRBJ2-7|TRBD2|TRBV19|few
CASKWTSGSYEQYF
TGTGCCAGTAAATGGACTAGCGGCTCCTACGAGCAGTACTTC
>TRBJ2-5|TRBD2|TRBV9|few
CASSSGEDPETQYF
TGTGCCAGCAGCAGCGGGGAAGACCCCGAGACCCAGTACTTC
>TRBJ2-3|TRBD2|TRBV19|-
CASSISSGDTDTQYF
TGTGCCAGTAGTATTAGCAGCGGGGACACAGATACGCAGTATTTT
>TRBJ2-2|TRBD1|TRBV6-8|many
CASRHRGRDTGELFF
TGTGCCAGCAGACACAGGGGGCGCGACACCGGGGAGCTGTTTTTT
>TRBJ2-3|TRBD2|TRBV4-3|many
CASSQAPSGRSTDTQYF
TGCGCCAGCAGCCAAGCCCCTAGCGGGAGGAGCACAGATACGCAGTATTTT
>TRBJ2-1|TRBD2|TRBV7-3|-
CASSLINAGGPHEQFF
TGTGCCAGCAGCTTAATCAACGCGGGAGGGCCGCATGAGCAGTTCTTC
>TRBJ2-7|TRBD2|TRBV5-4|many
CASSPRTSGTYEQYF
TGTGCCAGCAGCCCCCGGACTAGCGGCACCTACGAGCAGTACTTC
>TRBJ2-5|-|TRBV28|many
CAASKEGETQYF
TGTGCCGCCAGCAAGGAGGGAGAGACCCAGTACTTC
>TRBJ1-1|TRBD1|TRBV6-1|many
CASSDGQGWGSEAFF
TGTGCCAGCAGTGACGGACAGGGGTGGGGGTCTGAAGCTTTCTTT
>TRBJ2-2|TRBD2|TRBV6-2/TRBV6-3|many
CASSKLAGADTGELFF
TGTGCCAGCAGCAAACTAGCGGGAGCGGACACCGGGGAGCTGTTTTTT
>TRBJ1-2|-|TRBV13|few
CASRSLIEPYTF
TGTGCCAGCAGGTCCCTTATTGAGCCCTACACCTTC
>TRBJ2-2|-|TRBV11-3|few
CASSSVTGYGELFF
TGTGCCAGCAGCTCCGTGACAGGATACGGGGAGCTGTTTTTT
>TRBJ2-1|-|TRBV7-8|-
CASSLEDPQQFF
TGTGCCAGCAGCTTAGAGGATCCGCAGCAGTTCTTC
>TRBJ1-4|-|TRBV24-1|few
CATGEDDSATNEKLFF
TGTGCCACCGGTGAGGACGACAGCGCAACTAATGAAAAACTGTTTTTT
>TRBJ2-3|TRBD2|TRBV5-4|-
CASSFSRTGTSGRTDTQYF
TGTGCCAGCAGCTTCTCCCGGACCGGGACTAGCGGTCGCACAGATACGCAGTATTTT
>TRBJ2-3|TRBD1|TRBV2|many
CAFLWTGVGLNTQYF
TGTGCCTTCCTGTGGACAGGGGTCGGTTTGAATACGCAGTATTTT
>TRBJ2-2|TRBD2|TRBV7-3|many
CASSLTSGLGNTGELFF
TGTGCCAGCAGCTTAACCTCGGGACTAGGGAACACCGGGGAGCTGTTTTTT
>TRBJ2-1|-|TRBV4-3|many
CASSQELSGEQFF
TGCGCCAGCAGCCAAGAGTTGTCCGGGGAGCAGTTCTTC
>TRBJ2-1|TRBD2|TRBV27|few
CASSSGLAATIPAFF
TGTGCCAGCAGCTCTGGACTAGCGGCTACAATACCCGCGTTCTTC
>TRBJ2-1|-|TRBV30|many
CAWSVSLGVTHEQFF
TGTGCCTGGAGTGTATCCTTAGGAGTAACCCATGAGCAGTTCTTC
>TRBJ1-1|TRBD1|TRBV6-1|many
CASSTGQGEAFF
TGTGCCAGCAGTACCGGACAGGGCGAAGCTTTCTTT
>TRBJ2-7|-|TRBV28|many
CASRSGTVSGNEQYF
TGTGCCAGCAGATCCGGGACAGTTAGCGGGAACGAGCAGTACTTC
>TRBJ2-5|-|TRBV20-1|-
CSARGWGEETQYF
TGCAGTGCTAGAGGTTGGGGGGAAGAGACCCAGTACTTC
>TRBJ1-1|-|TRBV12-3/TRBV12-4|many
CASSLAREAFF
TGTGCCAGCAGTTTGGCCCGTGAAGCTTTCTTT
>TRBJ2-7|-|TRBV9|-
CASSIGTGQSEQYF
TGTGCCAGCAGCATCGGGACTGGCCAGTCCGAGCAGTACTTC
>TRBJ2-1|-|TRBV6-2/TRBV6-3|-
CASKYSNEQFF
TGTGCCAGCAAATATAGCAATGAGCAGTTCTTC
>TRBJ2-7|TRBD1|TRBV12-3/TRBV12-4|many
CASRSGTGQLYEQYF
TGTGCCAGCAGGTCCGGGACAGGGCAACTCTACGAGCAGTACTTC
>TRBJ2-7|TRBD1|TRBV20-1|large
CSAAGGQGAYEQYF
TGCAGTGCTGCTGGGGGACAGGGGGCCTACGAGCAGTACTTC
>TRBJ2-7|-|TRBV24-1|-
CATSDPRRASEQYF
TGTGCCACCAGTGATCCACGTAGGGCTTCCGAGCAGTACTTC
>TRBJ2-1|-|TRBV9|few
CASSVGAGVSQFF
TGTGCCAGCAGCGTAGGAGCGGGCGTCTCGCAGTTCTTC
>TRBJ2-7|-|TRBV9|-
CASSGRESEQYF
TGTGCCAGCAGCGGCCGGGAGAGCGAGCAGTACTTC
>TRBJ2-1|-|TRBV12-3/TRBV12-4|many
CASSHRPNNEQFF
TGTGCCAGCAGCCATCGACCGAACAATGAGCAGTTCTTC
>TRBJ2-5|TRBD2|TRBV10-3|-
CATSGRAGETQYF
TGTGCCACCTCGGGGAGGGCCGGGGAGACCCAGTACTTC
>TRBJ2-4|-|TRBV28|many
CASSSGEGGIQYF
TGTGCCAGCAGTTCCGGGGAGGGGGGGATTCAGTACTTC
>TRBJ2-5|-|TRBV18|many
CASSPREKETQYF
TGTGCCAGCTCACCACGGGAGAAAGAGACCCAGTACTTC
>TRBJ1-5|-|TRBV12-3/TRBV12-4|many
CASSSTPFSNQPQHF
TGTGCCAGCAGTTCTACACCTTTTAGCAATCAGCCCCAGCATTTT
>TRBJ1-6|-|TRBV28|many
CASSQRVSNSPLHF
TGTGCCAGCAGTCAGAGGGTTAGTAATTCACCCCTCCACTTT
>TRBJ2-1|-|TRBV9|many
CASRIDAGDVGEQFF
TGTGCCAGCCGCATCGATGCAGGGGATGTTGGTGAGCAGTTCTTC
>TRBJ1-3|TRBD1|TRBV7-9|many
CASSATTGAAIYF
TGTGCCAGCAGCGCGACAACAGGGGCGGCCATATATTTT
>TRBJ2-2|TRBD1|TRBV28|many
CASDATGGSGELFF
TGTGCCAGCGACGCGACAGGGGGGTCCGGGGAGCTGTTTTTT
>TRBJ2-7|-|TRBV28|many
CASSLPRQGYEQYF
TGTGCCAGCAGTTTACCTAGGCAAGGTTACGAGCAGTACTTC
>TRBJ2-1|-|TRBV12-3/TRBV12-4|-
CASSLGPRGRDEQFF
TGTGCCAGCAGTTTAGGTCCGAGGGGGAGGGATGAGCAGTTCTTC
>TRBJ2-3|-|TRBV6-1|many
CASSTGTYSTDTQYF
TGTGCCAGCAGCACTGGGACTTATAGCACAGATACGCAGTATTTT
>TRBJ1-2|TRBD1|TRBV29-1|-
CGVIPPQGALHGYTF
TGCGGCGTTATTCCCCCACAGGGGGCGCTTCATGGCTACACCTTC